These 22 T cell receptor beta chains were all obtained from the same sample, sequenced in a study of post-analysis software for immune sequencing data (dated by TCRdb to the mid-2010s). The library was generated by PCR. Reads for this sample came from an Illumina HiSeq 2500. Unique molecular identifiers were incorporated into TCR beta cDNA libraries to reduce PCR and sequencing biases. TCRdb trimmed public reads at Q25 via fastp, called clones via MiXCR and kept in-frame beta chains. Identical CDR3 proteins give one entry, which carries the most common genes and DNA. The sample includes hundreds of thousands of distinct CDR3 sequences, with about 60% observed a single time. The ten largest clones take up 10% to 12% of the sample. The antigens of these receptors remain unknown. Findings and caveats that apply to the study as a whole: Significantly higher frequencies in patients than in controls were found for roughly 5 TRBV segments, including TRBV5-6, TRBV5-1 and TRBV20-1.

Sequenced input: blood. The source is a girl aged 2-10 years with multiple sclerosis.

In this sample, this clonotype turned up a few times. The rearrangement joins TRBV6-6 to TRBJ2-1, with 7 positions matching TRBD2. V lost 7 bases to trimming and J lost 5 bases; unmatched junction nucleotides: 11. Germline V gene lookup returns CDR1 MNHNY and CDR2 SVGAGI (reference sequence). The CDR3 consists of 15 residues. CDR3 sequence reads: CASTYAGVRDNEQFF. In DNA, the CDR3 is TGTGCCAGCACCTACGCGGGAGTTCGGGACAATGAGCAGTTCTTC.

This chain uses TRBV20-1 with TRBJ2-2; the D gene is possibly TRBD2 (6 bases). V gave up 1 base and J gave up 8 bases, with 11 bases separating them. This CDR3 region has 13 residues. The germline CDR1 and CDR2 sequences are DFQATT and SNEGSKA (reference sequence). The CDR3 sequence is CSARGSGRGELFF. The DNA of the CDR3 is TGCAGTGCTAGAGGTAGCGGTAGAGGGGAGCTGTTTTTT.

This rearrangement joins TRBV10-2 to TRBJ2-1; the match to TRBD2 covers 14 bases. CDR1 and CDR2 (germline): WSHSY, SAAADI. V gave up 6 bases and J gave up 6 bases; unmatched junction bases: 4. This CDR3 region has 15 residues. CDR3 DNA: TGCGCCAGCAGGGGGACTAGCGGGAGATTCAATGAGCAGTTCTTC. Its protein is CASRGTSGRFNEQFF.

The chain has TRBV18 and TRBJ1-4; D is uncertain. Germline V CDR1 and CDR2: KGHSH, LQKENI. The CDR3 runs to 16 residues. The V and J ends lost 1 base and 0 bases respectively, with 9 bases between them. The CDR3 protein is CASSPRLRATNEKLFF. The CDR3 bases are TGTGCCAGCTCACCACGACTGAGAGCAACTAATGAAAAACTGTTTTTT.

The chain has TRBV5-1 and TRBJ2-7; D gene ambiguous. The V gene lost 0 bases and the J gene lost 2 bases, with 9 bases spanning the gap. The CDR3 has 14 amino acids. Germline V gene lookup returns CDR1 SGHRS and CDR2 YFSETQ. CDR3 amino acids: CASSLVSTTYEQYF. CDR3 nucleotides: TGCGCCAGCAGCTTGGTGTCCACAACCTACGAGCAGTACTTC. Full variable domain (rest looked up from reference TRBV5-1 and TRBJ2-7): KAGVTQTPRYLIKTRGQQVTLSCSPISGHRSVSWYQQTPGQGLQFLFEYFSETQRNKGNFPGRFSGRQFSNSRSEMNVSTLELGDSALYLCASSLVSTTYEQYFGPGTRLTVT.

This clonotype occurred a few times. The chain uses TRBV7-2 and TRBJ2-7; the D is unclear. V was clipped by 3 bases and J by 5 bases, with 5 bases between them. CDR1 is SGHTA, CDR2 FQGNSA, per germline. The CDR3 has 11 amino acids. CDR3 protein: CASSFQDEQYF. DNA for the CDR3: TGTGCCAGCAGCTTTCAGGACGAGCAGTACTTC.

The rearrangement uses TRBV20-1 and TRBJ2-1, with 8 bases identical to TRBD1. Germline V gives CDR1 DFQATT, CDR2 SNEGSKA (reference sequence). With 3 bases clipped from V and 8 bases from J, the junction kept 9 bases outside the gene matches. The length of the CDR3 is 14 residues. In DNA form, the CDR3 reads TGCAGTGCTAGCCCGCGGACAGGGCCGGATGAGCAGTTCTTC. Residues: CSASPRTGPDEQFF.

The rearrangement joins TRBV6-6 to TRBJ1-1; D might be TRBD1 (5 bases). Trimming shortened V by 6 bases and J by 7 bases, and 15 bases separated the two germline ends. The CDR3 covers 13 residues. Germline loops: CDR1 MNHNY, CDR2 SVGAGI (reference sequence). The CDR3 DNA is TGTGCCAGCAGCCCCTTGACGGGGGATGAAGCTTTCTTT. Protein sequence: CASSPLTGDEAFF.

V gene TRBV2 combines with J gene TRBJ2-1; unclear D gene. Trimming stripped 2 bases from V and 0 bases from J, with 8 bases between. In germline, CDR1 is SNHLY, CDR2 FYNNEI. The CDR3 runs to 15 residues. The CDR3 is CASSEKWSSYNEQFF. Here the CDR3 DNA reads TGTGCCAGCAGTGAAAAATGGAGCTCCTACAATGAGCAGTTCTTC.

The chain uses TRBV27 and TRBJ2-4; a possible D gene is TRBD1 (5 bases). Deletions cut 2 bases from V and 0 bases from J, with 14 bases between. CDR1 is MNHEY and CDR2 is SMNVEV in the germline V gene (reference sequence). The CDR3 totals 17 residues. The CDR3 sequence: CASSLRGNAAAKNIQYF. For the CDR3, the DNA is TGTGCCAGCAGTTTAAGGGGCAACGCAGCAGCCAAAAACATTCAGTACTTC.

The chain uses TRBV6-2 or TRBV6-3 and TRBJ2-7; TRBD2 is a possible D gene (5 bases). This CDR3 region has 13 residues. The germline CDR1 and CDR2 sequences are MNHEY and SVGEGT. V gave up 2 bases and J gave up 7 bases, with 12 bases separating them. DNA of the CDR3: TGTGCCAGCAGTTACAACGGGGTTTGGGAGCAGTACTTC. It specifies CASSYNGVWEQYF.

This clonotype has only a few counts. The V and J genes are TRBV20-1 and TRBJ2-3; unclear D gene. The length of the CDR3 is 13 residues. V was clipped by 0 bases and J by 6 bases, with 10 bases between them. The germline gives CDR1 DFQATT, CDR2 SNEGSKA (reference sequence). The CDR3 protein is CSARDDYADTQYF. The CDR3 DNA is TGCAGTGCTAGAGATGATTACGCGGATACGCAGTATTTT.

The chain has TRBV29-1 and TRBJ2-5, with D possibly being TRBD1 (5 bases). V was trimmed by 7 bases and J by 3 bases, leaving 12 bases between them. CDR3 length: 12 amino acids. Germline V gives CDR1 SQVTM, CDR2 ANQGSEA. CDR3 loop: CSGAGRKETQYF. The CDR3 DNA reads TGCAGCGGGGCAGGGCGTAAAGAGACCCAGTACTTC.

CDR3 nucleotide sequence: TGTGCCAGCAGTTCCTCCGTCGGGTTGGCCTATGGCTACACCTTC. Translating gives CASSSSVGLAYGYTF. V is TRBV27 and J is TRBJ1-2, with no clear D. The CDR3 runs to 15 residues. Germline V gene lookup returns CDR1 MNHEY and CDR2 SMNVEV (reference sequence). V dropped 4 bases and J dropped 4 bases, with 16 bases sitting between them.

The chain uses TRBV6-1 and TRBJ2-7; TRBD2 aligns across 7 bases. V shed 11 bases, J shed 2 bases, and the junction held 6 bases outside the gene matches. In germline, CDR1 is MNHNS, CDR2 SASEGT. The CDR3 totals 12 residues. CDR3 amino acids: CAGASGPYEQYF. CDR3 coding DNA: TGTGCCGGGGCTAGCGGACCCTACGAGCAGTACTTC.

This chain joins TRBV7-2 and TRBJ2-1; TRBD2 might be the D (7 bases). V lost 3 bases, J lost 6 bases, and 21 bases lay in between. The length of the CDR3 is 17 residues. Germline CDR1 reads SGHTA; CDR2 reads FQGNSA. The CDR3 nucleotides read TGTGCCAGCAGCTTGTACGTTCGGGGGGCGGAAGCCAATGAGCAGTTCTTC. Protein product: CASSLYVRGAEANEQFF.

The count of this clonotype is one. The chain links TRBV29-1 to TRBJ2-5; weak D call: TRBD2 (5 bases). V was clipped by 7 bases and J by 0 bases, with 15 bases between them. The CDR3 length is 14 residues. In germline, CDR1 is SQVTM, CDR2 ANQGSEA. The DNA for the CDR3 is TGCAGCGCCCGTCGGCCGGGGAACCAAGAGACCCAGTACTTC. Its translation is CSARRPGNQETQYF.

This clonotype was detected a few times. The CDR3 sequence is CASSQVGTGGAYNEQFF. The CDR3 DNA is TGTGCCAGCAGCCAAGTAGGGACAGGGGGAGCCTACAATGAGCAGTTCTTC. The V call is TRBV4-2, the J call TRBJ2-1; 11 nucleotides match TRBD1. The germline V gene has CDR1 LGHNA and CDR2 YNFKEQ. The CDR3 is made up of 17 amino acids. The trim removed 1 base at V and 2 bases at J, leaving 4 bases unmatched.

The chain uses TRBV12-3 or TRBV12-4 and TRBJ2-1, with 7 bases fitting TRBD1. This CDR3 is built from 13 residues. The junction had 10 bases not matched to a gene; V was cut back by 7 bases and J by 10 bases. The CDR3 sequence: CASTAQGNGEQFF. In nucleotides, the CDR3 is TGTGCCAGCACCGCACAGGGGAATGGGGAGCAGTTCTTC.

This clonotype was seen only a few times. The chain employs TRBV5-1 and TRBJ2-7, with 7 bases identical to TRBD2. This CDR3 is built from 14 residues. Germline trimming cut 9 bases from V and 3 bases from J; bases unmatched to any gene: 12. Germline CDR1 and CDR2: SGHRS and YFSETQ. This CDR3 reads CATSLGLADYEQYF. The CDR3 bases are TGCGCCACTTCGCTTGGGCTAGCGGACTACGAGCAGTACTTC.

In this sample, this clonotype turned up a few times. CDR3 loop: CASSLTRIYNEQFF. CDR3 bases: TGTGCCAGCAGTCTCACTAGGATCTACAATGAGCAGTTCTTC. The chain uses TRBV12-3 or TRBV12-4 and TRBJ2-1, with a tentative D call TRBD2 (5 bases). The CDR3 loop spans 14 amino acids. V lost 5 bases and J 3 bases, leaving 11 bases between the germline ends.

CDR3 sequence: CASRETLAGGGDTQYF. DNA for the CDR3: TGTGCCAGCAGGGAAACCTTAGCGGGAGGAGGTGATACGCAGTATTTT. The V gene is TRBV2, the J gene TRBJ2-3; 10 nucleotides align to TRBD2. This CDR3 is built from 16 residues. Germline V gives CDR1 SNHLY, CDR2 FYNNEI. The V segment lost 6 bases and the J segment 6 bases; nucleotides outside the gene matches: 12.